Given below is one TCR beta chain in context. In its sample, this clonotype was seen a few times. The antigen this receptor binds is unknown. Per-nucleotide qualities are absent, and no much larger clonotype sits a single base away. This sample was included in a study of Graves' ophthalmopathy and Graves' hyperthyroidism (dated by TCRdb to between 2018 and 2020). Context from the whole study: Peripheral blood samples were taken at the time of initial diagnosis, before any treatment was given. In total, approximately 130 blood samples were TCR-sequenced: roughly 45 ophthalmopathy, under 85 hyperthyroidism and 17 hyperthyroidism-to-ophthalmopathy patients. Once sampling was done, hyperthyroidism patients were given methimazole at a starting dose of 30 mg daily, while ophthalmopathy patients were given high-dose intravenous methylprednisolone. To tell Graves' ophthalmopathy apart from Graves' hyperthyroidism, and to predict which patients would progress to ophthalmopathy, the study relied on TCR beta repertoire signatures. For training and testing, the 100 or so patients in the discovery cohort were randomly divided in a 7:3 ratio. An independent validation cohort comprised some 19 hyperthyroidism patients and roughly 15 patients who later progressed from hyperthyroidism to ophthalmopathy. To explore V-J signatures distinguishing ophthalmopathy from hyperthyroidism, a discovery set of 100 patients (more than 40 ophthalmopathy, around 55 stable hyperthyroidism) was enrolled. In about six hyperthyroidism patients, the T-cell repertoire of thyroid tissue was compared with the T-cell repertoire of blood.

TCR beta CDR3 regions were amplified from RNA transcripts for repertoire sequencing. The first round was an RT-PCR using HTBI primers with the Qiagen OneStep RT-PCR kit, and this first round was followed by a second-round multiplex PCR, then size selection and purification. Libraries were sequenced on an Illumina HiSeq2000 using paired-end 100 bp reads. The published analysis was carried out like this. Reads were processed with SOAPnuke, discarding reads with adapters, uncalled bases, mean Phred below 15, or no exact constant-primer or identifier match. COPE v1.2.5 was used to merge high-quality paired reads. Each unique nucleotide sequence was defined as a clonotype, and clonotypes were aligned to IMGT TRB V, D and J references with MiTCR v1.1. The analysis was limited to V-J combinations with a frequency above 0.0001, which together covered 99.2% of the repertoires. A TCR clonal expansion and chaos score per V-J combination was defined as the ratio of F50 clonal expansion to chaos observed in the TCRdist matrix. Welch's t-statistics and random forest were used to reduce the features to roughly 14 V-J combinations, which were then used as input to a naive Bayes classifier. Thyroid-blood repertoire similarity was quantified with the Morisita-Horn index. The public reads were reanalyzed by TCRdb: fastp trimming at Q25, MiXCR alignment, in-frame beta chains only. Rows are combined by CDR3 protein, so each entry shows the most common genes and DNA. The V and J calls come from TCRdb's annotation, not from the publication. For this sample the table gives hundreds of thousands of distinct CDR3 sequences, of which approximately 21% were detected only once. The ten largest clonotypes hold more than 5.5% of the sample.

General conclusions and limits of the study: Among expanded thyroid clonotypes with frequency above 0.001, most also showed up in blood, which suggests that blood repertoires may reflect the thyroid immune response. No statistical method was used to set the sample size in advance, and the investigators knew which group each participant was assigned to. The 13-signature model separated ophthalmopathy from stable hyperthyroidism with 87.88% sensitivity and 81.08% specificity in cross-validation, and 80%/75% in the test set. In validation, the model predicted ophthalmopathy progression with about 71% sensitivity and about 77% specificity; 12 predicted patients were CT-confirmed with GO in a median of about 6.2 months.

Trimming removed 1 base from V and 0 bases from J; the gene matches leave 16 bases unexplained. The CDR3, cysteine through phenylalanine, is 20 amino acids long. The DNA shown is the 60-base CDR3, in frame from base 1. CDR1 and CDR2 are read off the germline V gene (reference sequence) as DFQATT and SNEGSKA. A patient counted as having stable hyperthyroidism if there was no progression to ophthalmopathy within 18 months of follow-up. Hyperthyroidism patients were newly diagnosed, with disease duration under 2 months, and aged 18 to 65 years. Patients with other autoimmune diseases, uncontrolled infections, pregnancy or lactation were excluded. Clinical symptoms, serum thyroxine, TRAb, thyroid ultrasound and orbital computed tomography formed the basis of the diagnosis. PBMCs were isolated from about 9 ml of fresh peripheral blood by Ficoll-Paque density gradient centrifugation. Total RNA was extracted using Trizol reagent, and RNA quality was checked on an Agilent 2100 Bioanalyzer.

Recombination connected TRBV20-1 to TRBJ1-5, with 9 bases in between that match TRBD1. Input material: peripheral blood. This TCR was sampled from a woman aged 18-29 years with stable Graves' hyperthyroidism. Some clones in this sample may be carry-over from other donors' samples. Donor details come from another sample of the same person, matched by shared clones. This receptor carries the CDR3 CSARVEFDRGKIYSNQPQHF. Read as DNA, the sequence is TGCAGTGCTAGAGTCGAATTTGACAGGGGGAAGATTTATAGCAATCAGCCCCAGCATTTT.